Listed below are T cell receptor beta chains from one sample, sequenced in a study of blood T cell repertoires in COVID-19. Method: immunoSEQ multiplex PCR; TCRdb's copy keeps in-frame clones and lacks some. The sample yields approximately 300,000 clones, almost 90% seen once. Sequenced sample: peripheral blood. These receptors were obtained from a woman between 35 and 50 years old with COVID-19, enrolled during active disease. The CDR3 runs from the conserved cysteine through the conserved F or W. The D gene is left open where the match is weak.

d_call: -
v_call: TRBV10-3
j_call: TRBJ2-7
cdr3_aa: CAISGLEREQYF

d_call: TRBD1
v_call: TRBV5-1
j_call: TRBJ1-1
cdr3_aa: CASRWGQAWNTEAFF

d_call: -
v_call: TRBV19
j_call: TRBJ2-3
cdr3_aa: CASSIGGGPGTDTQYF

d_call: TRBD1
v_call: TRBV28
j_call: TRBJ2-7
cdr3_aa: CASSLTGAREQYF

d_call: -
v_call: TRBV4-1
j_call: TRBJ2-5
cdr3_aa: CASSRIILGVSSQETQYF

d_call: -
v_call: TRBV5-1
j_call: TRBJ2-7
cdr3_aa: CASSLGGEPYEQYF

d_call: TRBD2
v_call: TRBV28
j_call: TRBJ2-7
cdr3_aa: CASPGLAAIEQYF

d_call: -
v_call: TRBV9
j_call: TRBJ1-2
cdr3_aa: CASSDAMINYGYTF

d_call: TRBD1
v_call: TRBV15
j_call: TRBJ1-6
cdr3_aa: CATSRPGGFSPLHF

d_call: -
v_call: TRBV4-2
j_call: TRBJ1-2
cdr3_aa: CASSQALGSGYTF

d_call: -
v_call: TRBV25-1
j_call: TRBJ1-2
cdr3_aa: CASSGMTGYGYTF

d_call: -
v_call: TRBV21-1
j_call: TRBJ1-1
cdr3_aa: CASSKRRCPEAFF

d_call: TRBD1
v_call: TRBV6-4
j_call: TRBJ1-5
cdr3_aa: CASSARQGVGQPQHF

d_call: TRBD1
v_call: TRBV7-9
j_call: TRBJ2-6
cdr3_aa: CASSDGQGSGANVLTF

d_call: TRBD2
v_call: TRBV6-6
j_call: TRBJ2-3
cdr3_aa: CARSGRGTDTQYF

d_call: TRBD2
v_call: TRBV6-1
j_call: TRBJ2-3
cdr3_aa: CASSAVVAGGSRTDTQYF

d_call: -
v_call: TRBV19
j_call: TRBJ2-3
cdr3_aa: CASSMLRERVTDTQYF

d_call: -
v_call: TRBV11-2
j_call: TRBJ2-1
cdr3_aa: CASSFRVGPYNEQFF

d_call: -
v_call: TRBV7-3
j_call: TRBJ2-1
cdr3_aa: CASSSPDNEQFF

d_call: -
v_call: TRBV4-3
j_call: TRBJ2-7
cdr3_aa: CASSHIHREGSEQYF

d_call: -
v_call: TRBV11-3
j_call: TRBJ1-1
cdr3_aa: CASSLGGGVDTEAFF

d_call: TRBD1
v_call: TRBV7-9
j_call: TRBJ1-2
cdr3_aa: CASTPLTGAGYTF

d_call: TRBD1
v_call: TRBV19
j_call: TRBJ1-1
cdr3_aa: CASRKGAVEAFF

d_call: -
v_call: TRBV6-5
j_call: TRBJ2-5
cdr3_aa: CASSYSGQLRKETQYF

d_call: TRBD2
v_call: TRBV28
j_call: TRBJ2-3
cdr3_aa: CASSLWASGNWADTQYF

d_call: TRBD1
v_call: TRBV5-5
j_call: TRBJ1-1
cdr3_aa: CASSQTGGNLNTEAFF

d_call: TRBD1
v_call: TRBV4-2
j_call: TRBJ2-2
cdr3_aa: CASSREQGAITGELFF

d_call: -
v_call: TRBV29-1
j_call: TRBJ1-2
cdr3_aa: CSGYRDGYTF

d_call: TRBD2
v_call: TRBV6-4
j_call: TRBJ2-1
cdr3_aa: CASSGLAGDYNEQFF

d_call: -
v_call: TRBV28
j_call: TRBJ1-1
cdr3_aa: CASSLLGREGRTEAFF

d_call: -
v_call: TRBV6-2/TRBV6-3
j_call: TRBJ2-1
cdr3_aa: CASSYPGQRASYNEQFF

d_call: -
v_call: TRBV5-1
j_call: TRBJ2-2
cdr3_aa: CASSLGGANTGELFF

d_call: TRBD1
v_call: TRBV5-8
j_call: TRBJ1-1
cdr3_aa: CASSPLQGGNTEAFF